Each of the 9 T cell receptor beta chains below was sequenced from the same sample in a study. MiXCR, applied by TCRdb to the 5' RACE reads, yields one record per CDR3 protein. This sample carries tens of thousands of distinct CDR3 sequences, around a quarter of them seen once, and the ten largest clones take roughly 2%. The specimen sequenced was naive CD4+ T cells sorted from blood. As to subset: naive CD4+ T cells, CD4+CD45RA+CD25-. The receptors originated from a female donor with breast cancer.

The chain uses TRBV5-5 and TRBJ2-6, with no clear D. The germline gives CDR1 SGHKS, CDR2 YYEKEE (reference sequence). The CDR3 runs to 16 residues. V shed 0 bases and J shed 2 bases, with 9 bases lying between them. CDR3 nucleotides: TGTGCCAGCAGCTTGGGATCCTCCACTGGGGCCAACGTCCTGACTTTC. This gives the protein CASSLGSSTGANVLTF.

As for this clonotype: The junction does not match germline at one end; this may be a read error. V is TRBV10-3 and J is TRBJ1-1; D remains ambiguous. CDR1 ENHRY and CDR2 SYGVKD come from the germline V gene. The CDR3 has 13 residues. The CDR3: CAISEYVNTEAFF. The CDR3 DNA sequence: TGTGCCATCAGCGAGTATGTGAACACTGAAGCTTTCTTT.

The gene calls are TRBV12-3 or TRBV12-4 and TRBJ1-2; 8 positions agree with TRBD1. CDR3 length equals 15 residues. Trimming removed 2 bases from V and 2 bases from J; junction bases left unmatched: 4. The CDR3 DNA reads TGTGCCAGCAGTTTATCAGGGGGCGTAAACTATGGCTACACCTTC. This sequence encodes CASSLSGGVNYGYTF.

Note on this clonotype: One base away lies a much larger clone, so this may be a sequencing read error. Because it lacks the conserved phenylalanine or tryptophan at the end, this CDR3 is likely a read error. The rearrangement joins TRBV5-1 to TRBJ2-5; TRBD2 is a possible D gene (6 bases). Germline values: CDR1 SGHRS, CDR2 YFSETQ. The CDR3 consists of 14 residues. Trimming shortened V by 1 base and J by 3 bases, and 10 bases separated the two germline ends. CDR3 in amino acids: CASSLRDSKETQYS. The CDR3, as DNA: TGCGCCAGCAGCTTGAGGGACTCGAAAGAGACCCAGTACTCC.

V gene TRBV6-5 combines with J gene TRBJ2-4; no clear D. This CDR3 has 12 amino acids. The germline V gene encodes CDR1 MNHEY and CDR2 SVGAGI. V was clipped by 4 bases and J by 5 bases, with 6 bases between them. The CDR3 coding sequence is TGTGCCAGCAGTTCTGTAGAAAACATTCAGTACTTC. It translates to CASSSVENIQYF.

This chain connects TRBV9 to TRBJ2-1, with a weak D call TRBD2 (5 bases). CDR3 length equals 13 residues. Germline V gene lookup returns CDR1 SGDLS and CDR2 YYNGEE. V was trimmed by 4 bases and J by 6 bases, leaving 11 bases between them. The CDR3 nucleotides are TGTGCCAGCAGCACTCGGACTTTCAATGAGCAGTTCTTC. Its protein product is CASSTRTFNEQFF.

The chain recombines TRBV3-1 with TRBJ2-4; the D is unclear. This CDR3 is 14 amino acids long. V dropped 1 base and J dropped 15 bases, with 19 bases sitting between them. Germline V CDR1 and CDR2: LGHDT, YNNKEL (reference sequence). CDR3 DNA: TGTGCCAGCAGCCAAGGAAGCCGGGCTACAGAACGGTACTTC. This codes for CASSQGSRATERYF.

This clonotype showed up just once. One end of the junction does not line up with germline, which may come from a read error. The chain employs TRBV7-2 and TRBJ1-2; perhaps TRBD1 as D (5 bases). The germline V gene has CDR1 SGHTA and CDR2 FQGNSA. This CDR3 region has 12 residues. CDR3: CASSKPSRGCTF. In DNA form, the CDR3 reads TGTGCCAGCAGCAAACCCAGCCGGGGCTGCACCTTC.

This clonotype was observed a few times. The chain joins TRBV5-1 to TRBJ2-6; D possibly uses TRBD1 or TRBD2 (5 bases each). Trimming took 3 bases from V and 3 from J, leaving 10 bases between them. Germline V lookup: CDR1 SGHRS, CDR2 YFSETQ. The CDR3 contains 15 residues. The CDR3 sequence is CASSWGNLGANVLTF. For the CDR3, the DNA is TGCGCCAGCAGCTGGGGGAACCTTGGGGCCAACGTCCTGACTTTC.